A single sample gave rise to the 30 T cell receptor beta chains below, sequenced in a study of regulatory T cells in long-lasting Graves disease. Assembly of TCR beta libraries relied on iRepertoire HTBI primers together with Arm-PCR of CDR3 regions. In TCRdb, the multiplex PCR reads were re-called with MiXCR into one record per CDR3 protein. The sample gives roughly 610,000 distinct CDR3 sequences, about 15% of which show up once; more than 15% is in the top ten. Time point described: newly diagnosed GD, antithyroid drugs for less than 3 months. PBMCs provided the RNA from which the TCR library was made. The sample was also reused in another study, on T cells in Graves' hyperthyroidism and ophthalmopathy.

The specimen was peripheral blood mononuclear cells (PBMCs), collected at new diagnosis, from a patient treated with antithyroid drugs. The receptor source for this set is a woman aged 30 to 39 with Graves disease.

This clonotype occurred a few times. The J gene is TRBJ1-4, the V gene TRBV30, with a tentative D call TRBD1 (5 bases). Trimming pared 5 bases from V and 0 bases from J, leaving 16 bases between. This CDR3 contains 16 residues. Germline CDR1 and CDR2: GTSNPN and SVGIG (reference sequence). The CDR3 DNA is TGTGCCTGGGACCCTGGGACGACAGCAACTAATGAAAAACTGTTTTTT. It translates to CAWDPGTTATNEKLFF.

This clonotype has more than one count but fewer than ten. The J gene is TRBJ2-7, the V gene TRBV6-1; no reliable D call. Trimming cost V 5 bases and J 7 bases, with 15 bases left between them. Germline V lookup: CDR1 MNHNS, CDR2 SASEGT. The CDR3 is made up of 13 amino acids. The CDR3 bases are TGTGCCAGCAGTCCCCGACCTGGGGATGAGCAGTACTTC. Protein product: CASSPRPGDEQYF.

The chain links TRBV24-1 to TRBJ2-3; D remains ambiguous. Looked up from germline, CDR1 is KGHDR and CDR2 is SFDVKD. V was cut by 3 bases and J by 1 base, with 10 bases left in between. CDR3 size: 15 residues. CDR3 bases: TGTGCCACCAGTGATGAAGGGTCTGGCACAGATACGCAGTATTTT. Encoded protein: CATSDEGSGTDTQYF.

The V and J genes are TRBV20-1 and TRBJ2-1; D call uncertain. CDR1 is DFQATT, CDR2 SNEGSKA, per germline (reference sequence). This CDR3 has 11 amino acids. V lost 3 bases and J lost 6, with 6 bases in between. CDR3 DNA sequence: TGCAGTGCTAGTCGCGCCAATGAGCAGTTCTTC. Its protein product is CSASRANEQFF.

Points on this clonotype: A read error is possible here, since a much larger clone lies one base away. The V gene is TRBV20-1, the J gene TRBJ1-1; no clear D gene. Germline V gene data show CDR1 as DFQATT and CDR2 as SNEGSKA (reference sequence). V was trimmed by 5 bases and J by 2 bases, leaving 6 bases between them. The CDR3 sequence is 11 residues long. The chain's CDR3 is CSAGTNTEAFF. The CDR3 DNA reads TGCAGTGCTGGCACAAACACTGAAGCTTTCTTT.

This clonotype has more than one count but fewer than ten. The gene calls are TRBV20-1 and TRBJ2-5; D is perhaps TRBD1 (5 bases). Trimming took off 6 bases at V and 5 bases at J, with 16 bases between the two ends. CDR1 and CDR2 from the germline V gene are DFQATT and SNEGSKA (reference sequence). This CDR3 region has 13 residues. The CDR3 protein is CSALQGVFETQYF. CDR3 DNA: TGCAGTGCCCTCCAGGGCGTTTTTGAGACCCAGTACTTC.

This clonotype has only a few counts. The J gene is TRBJ2-1, the V gene TRBV9; possible D gene TRBD2, 5 bases. This CDR3 spans 14 amino acids. CDR1 and CDR2 from the germline V gene are SGDLS and YYNGEE. Trimming removed 4 bases at V and 4 bases at J, with 12 bases between. This CDR3 is CASSNGITYNEQFF. The CDR3 DNA reads TGTGCCAGCAGCAACGGGATTACTTACAATGAGCAGTTCTTC.

This clonotype was found many times. The gene calls are TRBV28 and TRBJ1-2; D possibly corresponds to TRBD1 (6 bases). Germline assignment: CDR1 MDHEN and CDR2 SYDVKM. The CDR3 has 15 amino acids. Trimming shortened V by 5 bases and J by 8 bases, and 21 bases separated the two germline ends. CDR3 nucleotides: TGTGCCAGCAGTGCCCAAGACAGGATCGTTGGGGGCTACACCTTC. This gives the protein CASSAQDRIVGGYTF.

The chain links TRBV11-2 to TRBJ2-3, with a tentative D call TRBD2 (6 bases). The CDR3 is made up of 18 amino acids. Trimming removed 1 base from V and 8 bases from J, with 25 bases in between. From germline, CDR1 is SGHAT and CDR2 FQNNGV. This CDR3 is CASSLVGVRGAVRGTQYF. In nucleotides, the CDR3 is TGTGCCAGCAGCTTAGTTGGTGTGCGGGGCGCCGTTCGAGGTACGCAGTATTTT. Using reference TRBV11-2 and TRBJ2-3 for the parts outside the CDR3, the full variable domain is EAGVAQSPRYKIIEKRQSVAFWCNPISGHATLYWYQQILGQGPKLLIQFQNNGVVDDSQLPKDRFSAERLKGVDSTLKIQPAKLEDSAVYLCASSLVGVRGAVRGTQYFGPGTRLTVL.

On this clonotype itself: A far more abundant clone sits one base away, making this likely a read error. V and J are TRBV7-9 and TRBJ2-3, with TRBD2 identical over 7 bases. The closer fit of TRBJ2-1 to the DNA end suggests the J call may be wrong. The CDR3 sequence is 15 residues long. The germline V gene has CDR1 SEHNR and CDR2 FQNEAQ (reference sequence). In nucleotides, the CDR3 is TGTGCCAGCAGCCCCCGGGAGGTCCCCTACGATGAGCAGTTCTTC. Amino acid sequence: CASSPREVPYDEQFF.

The chain employs TRBV19 and TRBJ2-5; 14 nucleotides align to TRBD2. Germline-derived CDR1 and CDR2 are LNHDA and SQIVND (reference sequence). The CDR3 has 16 amino acids. V shed 1 base and J 5 bases; nucleotides not matched to a gene: 3. CDR3 in amino acids: CASSIGLAGGRETQYF. The CDR3, as DNA: TGTGCCAGTAGTATAGGACTAGCGGGAGGGCGGGAGACCCAGTACTTC.

This clonotype was observed a handful of times. The chain is built from TRBV10-1 and TRBJ1-5; D gene ambiguous. CDR1 and CDR2 (germline): WNHNN, SYGVQD (reference sequence). This CDR3 comprises 15 residues. The V and J ends lost 0 bases and 2 bases respectively, with 8 bases between them. This CDR3 is CASSESICCNQPQHF. The CDR3 bases are TGCGCCAGCAGTGAGTCGATCTGTTGCAATCAGCCCCAGCATTTT.

This sequence joins TRBV5-8 and TRBJ1-6, with 10 bases lining up with TRBD1. CDR1 SGHTS and CDR2 YDEGEE come from the germline V gene. Trimming at V came to 6 bases and at J to 7 bases, leaving 4 bases not matched to a gene. The CDR3 length is 14 residues. For the CDR3, the DNA is TGTGCCAGCACCTCGGGACAGGGGAATTCACCCCTCCACTTT. This encodes CASTSGQGNSPLHF. The complete variable domain, with remaining parts taken from reference TRBV5-8 and TRBJ1-6, reads EAGVTQSPTHLIKTRGQQATLRCSPISGHTSVYWYQQALGLGLQFLLWYDEGEERNRGNFPPRFSGRQFPNYSSELNVNALELEDSALYLCASTSGQGNSPLHFGNGTRLTVT.

This sequence joins TRBV28 and TRBJ1-2; 8 bases are shared with TRBD1. Trimming cost V 6 bases and J 4 bases; bases outside gene matches: 4. The CDR3 totals 13 residues. Germline values: CDR1 MDHEN, CDR2 SYDVKM. CDR3 bases: TGTGCCAGCAGGAATACAGGGGGCTATGGCTACACCTTC. Translation gives CASRNTGGYGYTF.

In regard to this clonotype: Given a much more abundant clone one base away, this may be a read error. The rearrangement links TRBV27 to TRBJ2-5; D is uncertain. Germline V gene data show CDR1 as MNHEY and CDR2 as SMNVEV (reference sequence). The CDR3 sequence is 13 residues long. The CDR3 DNA follows: TGTGCCAGCAGTTTAGTAAGCCAAGGGACCCAGTACTTC. It specifies CASSLVSQGTQYF.

Many counts were recorded for this clonotype. The genes are TRBV6-1 and TRBJ1-5; D gene uncertain. V lost 5 bases, J lost 6 bases, and 17 bases lay in between. CDR1 and CDR2 (germline): MNHNS, SASEGT. This CDR3 region has 15 residues. For the CDR3, the DNA is TGTGCCAGCAGTAGAGAGGACGGAGCGGTTCAGCCCCAGCATTTT. This encodes CASSREDGAVQPQHF.

This clonotype was seen repeatedly, ten times or more. The rearrangement joins TRBV20-1 to TRBJ2-7; D is undetermined. Looked up from germline, CDR1 is DFQATT and CDR2 is SNEGSKA (reference sequence). The CDR3 runs to 13 residues. V was clipped by 6 bases and J by 5 bases, with 17 bases between them. CDR3 nucleotides: TGCAGTGCCCCAGGTTTAGCCCCGGACGAGCAGTACTTC. This encodes CSAPGLAPDEQYF.

This chain links TRBV18 with TRBJ1-2; maybe TRBD1 (5 bases). Trimming shortened V by 5 bases and J by 4 bases, and 11 bases separated the two germline ends. This CDR3 region has 13 residues. Germline values: CDR1 KGHSH, CDR2 LQKENI. CDR3 residues: CASSSRGGYGYTF. The CDR3 DNA sequence: TGTGCCAGCTCAAGTCGGGGCGGCTATGGCTACACCTTC. Together with reference TRBV18 and TRBJ1-2, the CDR3 gives the full variable domain: NAGVMQNPRHLVRRRGQEARLRCSPMKGHSHVYWYRQLPEEGLKFMVYLQKENIIDESGMPKERFSAEFPKEGPSILRIQQVVRGDSAAYFCASSSRGGYGYTFGSGTRLTVV.

This clonotype was seen only a few times. An end of the junction differs from the germline gene, which may be a read error. The chain is built from TRBV7-7 and TRBJ2-3; 7 bases match TRBD2. The CDR3 is 15 residues long. Germline loops: CDR1 SSHAT, CDR2 FNYEAQ (reference sequence). The CDR3 bases are TGTGCTAGCAGCCCGATCGGGGGGTTGGCAGATACGCAGTATTTT. It is translated as CASSPIGGLADTQYF.

This clonotype appeared a few times. The chain recombines TRBV2 with TRBJ2-7; TRBD2 is a possible D gene (7 bases). Trimming cost V 4 bases and J 3 bases, with 13 bases left between them. CDR1 and CDR2 from the germline V gene are SNHLY and FYNNEI. This CDR3 is built from 14 residues. This CDR3 reads CASSGEGGDYEQYF. The CDR3 nucleotides read TGTGCCAGCAGTGGGGAAGGGGGGGACTACGAGCAGTACTTC.

Notes on this clonotype: The CDR3 carries no conserved terminal phenylalanine or tryptophan, so it likely arises from a read error. The chain carries TRBV6-1 and TRBJ2-7, with 7 bases identical to TRBD2. Germline CDR1 reads MNHNS; CDR2 reads SASEGT. CDR3 length equals 15 residues. V lost 6 bases, J lost 1 base, and 9 bases stayed unmatched. The CDR3 region is CASSSPSGVSYEQYL. The CDR3 nucleotides are TGTGCCAGCAGCTCCCCAAGCGGGGTATCCTACGAGCAGTACCTC.

This clonotype has a count of ten or more. The chain recombines TRBV28 with TRBJ1-2; a possible D gene is TRBD1 (6 bases). The CDR3 is 15 residues long. Germline values: CDR1 MDHEN, CDR2 SYDVKM. The V end lost 5 bases, the J end lost 4 bases, and 17 bases lay between the germline ends. CDR3 sequence: CASSPPGGLVYGYTF. CDR3 in DNA: TGTGCCAGCAGTCCTCCGGGGGGGCTTGTCTATGGCTACACCTTC.

The CDR3 here is CASSRELAPETQYF. The CDR3 nucleotides read TGTGCCAGCTCACGGGAACTAGCGCCAGAGACCCAGTACTTC. The chain employs TRBV18 and TRBJ2-5; 7 nucleotides agree with TRBD2. CDR1 and CDR2 from the germline V gene are KGHSH and LQKENI. The CDR3 covers 14 residues. V lost 4 bases and J lost 4; bases outside the gene matches: 6.

This clonotype came up many times. The chain joins TRBV24-1 to TRBJ1-5, with a possible D match to TRBD1 (5 bases). V lost 3 bases and J 3 bases, leaving 14 bases between the germline ends. This CDR3 spans 16 amino acids. Looked up from germline, CDR1 is KGHDR and CDR2 is SFDVKD. CDR3 loop: CATSDPTGGYNQPQHF. The CDR3 nucleotides read TGTGCCACCAGTGATCCCACGGGGGGATACAATCAGCCCCAGCATTTT.

This clonotype has a handful of counts. The V gene is TRBV3-1, the J gene TRBJ2-3; D is uncertain. V dropped 2 bases and J dropped 0 bases, with 9 bases sitting between them. The CDR3 contains 15 residues. Germline CDR1 is LGHDT and CDR2 is YNNKEL (reference sequence). The CDR3 protein is CASSQMVTSTDTQYF. CDR3 bases: TGTGCCAGCAGCCAAATGGTCACTAGCACAGATACGCAGTATTTT.

This clonotype was observed at least ten times. The chain is built from TRBV28 and TRBJ1-3; TRBD1 might be the D (5 bases). Germline-derived CDR1 and CDR2 are MDHEN and SYDVKM. CDR3 length: 14 residues. V lost 7 bases and J 0 bases, leaving 10 bases between the germline ends. In nucleotides, the CDR3 is TGTGCCAGCACCCCGGGGGGCTCTGGAAACACCATATATTTT. This codes for CASTPGGSGNTIYF.

The table lists this clonotype with many counts. The rearrangement links TRBV2 to TRBJ2-3; TRBD2 aligns across 14 bases. The germline CDR1 and CDR2 sequences are SNHLY and FYNNEI. There are 16 residues in the CDR3. Unmatched junction bases numbered 5, after V lost 6 bases and J lost 3 bases. The CDR3 here is CASRPRTSGRTDTQYF. The CDR3 DNA is TGTGCCAGCAGGCCCAGGACTAGCGGGAGGACAGATACGCAGTATTTT.

This clonotype was counted at least ten times. The chain combines TRBV28 with TRBJ2-7; TRBD1 agrees at 8 bases. The V gene end was trimmed by 7 bases and the J gene end by 6 bases; junction bases not matched to a gene: 8. CDR1 is MDHEN, CDR2 SYDVKM, per germline. The CDR3 runs to 13 residues. The CDR3 DNA follows: TGTGCCAGCAAGGACAGGGCGCTGGGCGAGCAGTACTTC. Translated, it gives CASKDRALGEQYF.

This clonotype was found many times. The chain couples TRBV6-1 to TRBJ1-4, with a tentative D call TRBD1 (5 bases). The CDR3 is 17 amino acids. Germline CDR1 and CDR2: MNHNS and SASEGT. V was shortened by 7 bases and J by 5 bases, with 23 bases between the two germline ends. The CDR3 loop is CASISGHSKERNEKLFF. The CDR3 DNA sequence: TGTGCCAGCATTTCAGGACATTCAAAGGAGAGGAATGAAAAACTGTTTTTT.

This clonotype was seen ten or more times. V is TRBV5-8 and J is TRBJ1-1, with D possibly TRBD1 on 5 matching bases. V was clipped by 0 bases and J by 3 bases, with 12 bases between them. CDR3 length: 15 residues. The germline gives CDR1 SGHTS, CDR2 YDEGEE. This CDR3 is CASSLGNGADTEAFF. DNA for the CDR3: TGTGCCAGCAGCTTGGGTAACGGGGCGGACACTGAAGCTTTCTTT.